The present TCR beta chain was sequenced within a study of technical replicates of blood from four donors. The CDR3 has 19 residues. The V gene end was trimmed by 5 bases and the J gene end by 3 bases; junction bases not matched to a gene: 22. Germline V CDR1 and CDR2: LNHNV, YYDKDF (reference sequence). The table came from immunoSEQ multiplex PCR; TCRdb's copy has only in-frame clones and leaves some out. The table shows about 81,000 clones, with approximately 80% occurring only once. This rearrangement joins TRBV15 to TRBJ2-7; 7 positions match TRBD2. Material: PBMCs. This receptor was taken from a human donor in good health. Some clones in this sample may be carry-over from other donors' samples. The CDR3 region is CATSGFPPGPAGNLYEQYF. CDR3 coding DNA: TGTGCCACCAGCGGATTTCCTCCGGGGCCAGCGGGGAATCTCTACGAGCAGTACTTC.